This passage covers 5 T cell receptor beta chains from one sample sequenced in a study of quantifying T cell responses using KT2 cells. Across the study: cDNA was made from DNase-treated RNA using alpha and beta constant primers.

Each cDNA got a UMI-containing oligo ligated at its 3' end. First-round PCR used about 4 cycles and beta primers RC1.1 and RC1.2 covering TRBC1 and TRBC2. A single record per CDR3 protein comes from TCRdb applying MiXCR to the UMI-ligation and nested PCR reads. Among tens of thousands of distinct CDR3 sequences, roughly 11% were seen once, and the ten largest hold about 10%. Sequences were obtained from PBMCs spiked with cells of the T cell clone KT2. Receptors were obtained from a human donor.

This clonotype has a handful of counts. The V call is TRBV11-2, the J call TRBJ2-1; 12 bases are a match to TRBD1. CDR1 and CDR2 from the germline V gene are SGHAT and FQNNGV. The CDR3 length is 16 residues. Germline trimming cut 6 bases from V and 8 bases from J; bases unmatched to any gene: 11. The CDR3 DNA is TGTGCCAGCAGTCCTAACCGGGACAGGGGGCTCGATGAGCAGTTCTTC. Translation: CASSPNRDRGLDEQFF.

The chain carries TRBV2 and TRBJ1-2, with D unclear. The length of the CDR3 is 15 residues. Trimming took 3 bases from V and 2 from J, leaving 13 bases between them. Looked up from germline, CDR1 is SNHLY and CDR2 is FYNNEI. In nucleotides, the CDR3 is TGTGCCAGCAGTGACGCCAGCGGGCCCAACTATGGCTACACCTTC. Protein product: CASSDASGPNYGYTF.

This chain connects TRBV7-9 to TRBJ2-2, with D hard to call. Germline CDR1 and CDR2: SEHNR and FQNEAQ (reference sequence). V lost 1 base, J lost 7 bases, and 10 bases lay in between. CDR3 length: 14 amino acids. This chain's CDR3 is CASSLGAQLGELFF. The CDR3 bases are TGTGCCAGCAGCTTAGGGGCCCAGCTCGGGGAGCTGTTTTTT. The whole variable domain, filled in from reference TRBV7-9 and TRBJ2-2, reads DTGVSQNPRHKITKRGQNVTFRCDPISEHNRLYWYRQTLGQGPEFLTYFQNEAQLEKSRLLSDRFSAERPKGSFSTLEIQRTEQGDSAMYLCASSLGAQLGELFFGEGSRLTVL.

The sample holds a few counts of this clonotype. The chain combines TRBV29-1 with TRBJ1-1; TRBD1 might be the D (5 bases). The germline V gene encodes CDR1 SQVTM and CDR2 ANQGSEA. The germline V and J ends were trimmed by 4 bases and 4 bases, with 22 bases remaining between them. The CDR3 has 16 residues. CDR3 sequence reads: CSVGGPPQPGVTEAFF. The DNA of the CDR3 is TGCAGCGTTGGGGGACCACCTCAACCGGGAGTCACTGAAGCTTTCTTT.

V usage is TRBV27 and J usage is TRBJ1-5; the D is unclear. CDR1 is MNHEY, CDR2 SMNVEV, per germline (reference sequence). V was clipped by 5 bases and J by 7 bases, with 12 bases between them. There are 13 residues in the CDR3. The CDR3 is CASSRGMDQPQHF. The CDR3, as DNA: TGTGCCAGCAGTCGGGGAATGGACCAGCCCCAGCATTTT.